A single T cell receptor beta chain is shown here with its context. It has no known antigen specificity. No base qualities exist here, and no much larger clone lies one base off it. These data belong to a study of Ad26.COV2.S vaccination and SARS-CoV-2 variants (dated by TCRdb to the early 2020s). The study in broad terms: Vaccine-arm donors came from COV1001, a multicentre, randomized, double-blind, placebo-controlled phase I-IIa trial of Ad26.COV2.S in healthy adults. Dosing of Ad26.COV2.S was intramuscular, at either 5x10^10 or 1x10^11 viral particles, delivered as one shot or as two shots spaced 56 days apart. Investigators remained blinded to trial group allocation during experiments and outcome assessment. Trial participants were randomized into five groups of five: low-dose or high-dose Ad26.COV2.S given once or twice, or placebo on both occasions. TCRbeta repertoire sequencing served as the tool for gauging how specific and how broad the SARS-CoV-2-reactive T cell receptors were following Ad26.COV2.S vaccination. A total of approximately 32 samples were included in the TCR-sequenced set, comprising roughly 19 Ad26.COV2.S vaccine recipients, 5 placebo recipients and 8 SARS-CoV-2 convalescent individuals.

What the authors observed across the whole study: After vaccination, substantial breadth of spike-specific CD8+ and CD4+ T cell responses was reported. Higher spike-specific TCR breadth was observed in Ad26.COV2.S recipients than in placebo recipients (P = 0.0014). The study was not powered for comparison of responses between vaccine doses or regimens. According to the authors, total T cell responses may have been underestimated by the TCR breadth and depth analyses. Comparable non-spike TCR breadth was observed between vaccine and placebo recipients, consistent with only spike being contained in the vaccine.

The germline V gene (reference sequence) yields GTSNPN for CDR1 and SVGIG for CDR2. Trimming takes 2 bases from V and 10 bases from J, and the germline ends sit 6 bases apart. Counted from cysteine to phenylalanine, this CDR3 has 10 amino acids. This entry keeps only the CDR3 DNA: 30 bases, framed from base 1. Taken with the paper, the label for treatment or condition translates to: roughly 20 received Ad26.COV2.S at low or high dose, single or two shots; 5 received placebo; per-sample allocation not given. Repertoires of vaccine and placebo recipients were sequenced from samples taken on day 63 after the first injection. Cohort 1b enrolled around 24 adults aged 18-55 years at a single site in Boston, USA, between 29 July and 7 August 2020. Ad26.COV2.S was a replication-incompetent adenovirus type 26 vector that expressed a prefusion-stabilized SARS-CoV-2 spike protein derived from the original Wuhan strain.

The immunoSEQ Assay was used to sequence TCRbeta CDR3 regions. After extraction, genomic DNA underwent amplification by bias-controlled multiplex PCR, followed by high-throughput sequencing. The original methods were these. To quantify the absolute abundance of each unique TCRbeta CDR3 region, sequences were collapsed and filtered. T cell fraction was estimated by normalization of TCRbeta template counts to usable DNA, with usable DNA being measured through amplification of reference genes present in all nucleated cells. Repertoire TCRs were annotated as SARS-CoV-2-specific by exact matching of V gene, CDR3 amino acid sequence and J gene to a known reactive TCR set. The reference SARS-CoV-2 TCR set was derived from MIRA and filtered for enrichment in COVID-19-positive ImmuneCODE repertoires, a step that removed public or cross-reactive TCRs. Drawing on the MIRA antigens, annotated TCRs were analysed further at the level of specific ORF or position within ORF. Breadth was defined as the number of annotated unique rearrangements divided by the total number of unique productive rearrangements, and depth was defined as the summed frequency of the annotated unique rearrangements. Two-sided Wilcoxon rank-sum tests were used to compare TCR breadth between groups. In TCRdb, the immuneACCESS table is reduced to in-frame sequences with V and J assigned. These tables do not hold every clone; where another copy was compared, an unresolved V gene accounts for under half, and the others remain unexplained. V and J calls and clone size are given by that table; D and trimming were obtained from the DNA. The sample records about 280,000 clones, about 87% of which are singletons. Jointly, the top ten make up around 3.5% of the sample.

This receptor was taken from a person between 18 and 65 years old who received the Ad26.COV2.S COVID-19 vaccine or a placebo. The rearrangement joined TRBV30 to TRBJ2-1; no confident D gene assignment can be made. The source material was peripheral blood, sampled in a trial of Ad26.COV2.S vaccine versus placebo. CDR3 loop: CAWSFTEQFF. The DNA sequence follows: TGTGCCTGGAGTTTTACAGAGCAGTTCTTC.